Only a few counts were recorded for the clone carrying this T cell receptor beta chain. Its antigen is not identified. The authors took one heparinised blood draw, averaging roughly 120 mL, from each donor. The record originates from a study of beta chain features in type 1 diabetes. The entirety of the isolated RNA underwent reverse transcription, so expressed TCRB transcripts were sequenced. Sequencing used immunoSEQ multiplex PCR; TCRdb keeps in-frame clones, though not all of them. This table has about 150,000 clones, 10% appearing once. Findings and caveats of the study: More deletions and fewer insertions at VDJ junctions were seen in type 1 diabetes patients. Moderate yet significant TCRB CDR3 shortening was seen in Type 1 diabetes patients in all four CD4+ subsets.

The specimen was central memory CD4+ T cells from blood. This TCR was sampled from a man in his thirties or forties with type 1 diabetes.

For the CDR3, the DNA is TGTGCCAGCTCACCACCGGCACAGGGTGGCGAGCAGTACTTC. Translation gives CASSPPAQGGEQYF. The chain has TRBV18 and TRBJ2-7; tentatively, D is TRBD1 (6 bases). V lost 0 bases and J 6 bases, leaving 12 bases between the germline ends. The CDR3 totals 14 residues. The germline CDR1 and CDR2 sequences are KGHSH and LQKENI.